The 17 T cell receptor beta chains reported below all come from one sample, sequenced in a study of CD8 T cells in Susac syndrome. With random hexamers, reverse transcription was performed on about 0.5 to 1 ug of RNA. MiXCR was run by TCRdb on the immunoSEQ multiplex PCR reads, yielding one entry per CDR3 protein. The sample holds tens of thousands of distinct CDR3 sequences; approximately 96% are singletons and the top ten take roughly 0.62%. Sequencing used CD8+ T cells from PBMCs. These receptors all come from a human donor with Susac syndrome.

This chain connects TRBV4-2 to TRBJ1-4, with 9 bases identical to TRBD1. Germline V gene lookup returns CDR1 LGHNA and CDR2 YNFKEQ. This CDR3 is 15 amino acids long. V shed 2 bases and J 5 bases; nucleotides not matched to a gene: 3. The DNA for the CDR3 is TGTGCCAGCAGCCAATGGGACAGGGAGAATGAAAAACTGTTTTTT. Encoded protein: CASSQWDRENEKLFF.

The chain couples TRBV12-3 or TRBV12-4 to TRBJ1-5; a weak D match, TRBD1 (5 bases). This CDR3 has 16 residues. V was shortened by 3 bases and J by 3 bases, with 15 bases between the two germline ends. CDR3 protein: CASSFRQGTNNQPQHF. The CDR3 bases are TGTGCCAGCAGTTTCCGGCAGGGTACCAACAATCAGCCCCAGCATTTT.

The CDR3: CSASPETVNTGELFF. The CDR3 coding sequence is TGCAGTGCCAGCCCCGAGACAGTGAACACCGGGGAGCTGTTTTTT. V usage is TRBV20-1 and J usage is TRBJ2-2, with D possibly being TRBD1 (5 bases). This CDR3 spans 15 amino acids. CDR1 is DFQATT, CDR2 SNEGSKA, per germline (reference sequence). The V end was cut by 6 bases, the J end by 1 base, with 15 bases between.

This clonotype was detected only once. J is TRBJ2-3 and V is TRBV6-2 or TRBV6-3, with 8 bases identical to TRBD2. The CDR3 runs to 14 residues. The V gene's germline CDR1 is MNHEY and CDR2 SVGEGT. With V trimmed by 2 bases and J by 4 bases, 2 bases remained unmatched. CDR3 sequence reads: CASSYVTSADTQYF. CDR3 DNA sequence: TGTGCCAGCAGTTACGTGACTAGCGCAGATACGCAGTATTTT.

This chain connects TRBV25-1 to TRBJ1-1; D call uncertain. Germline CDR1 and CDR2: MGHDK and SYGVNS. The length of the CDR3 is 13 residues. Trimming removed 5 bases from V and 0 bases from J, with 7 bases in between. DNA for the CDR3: TGTGCCAGCAGTATAAAGCTGAACACTGAAGCTTTCTTT. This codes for CASSIKLNTEAFF.

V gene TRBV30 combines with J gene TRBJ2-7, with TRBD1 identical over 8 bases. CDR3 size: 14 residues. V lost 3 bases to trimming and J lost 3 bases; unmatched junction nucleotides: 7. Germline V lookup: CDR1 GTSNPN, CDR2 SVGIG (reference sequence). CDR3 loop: CAWSSGQEIYEQYF. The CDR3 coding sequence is TGTGCCTGGAGCTCGGGACAGGAGATCTACGAGCAGTACTTC.

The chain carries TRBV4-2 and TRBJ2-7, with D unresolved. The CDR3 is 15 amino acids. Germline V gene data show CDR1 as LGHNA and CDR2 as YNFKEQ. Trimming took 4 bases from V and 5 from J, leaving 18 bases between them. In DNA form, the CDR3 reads TGTGCCAGCAGCCCCGGAAGGCTCGAGGTTAACGAGCAGTACTTC. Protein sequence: CASSPGRLEVNEQYF.

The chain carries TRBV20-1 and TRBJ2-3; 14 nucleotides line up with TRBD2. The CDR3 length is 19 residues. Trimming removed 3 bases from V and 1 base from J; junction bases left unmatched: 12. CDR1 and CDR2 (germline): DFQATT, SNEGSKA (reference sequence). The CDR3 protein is CSASGLAGGLTDRTDTQYF. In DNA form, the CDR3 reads TGCAGTGCTAGCGGACTAGCGGGGGGCCTAACCGACCGCACAGATACGCAGTATTTT.

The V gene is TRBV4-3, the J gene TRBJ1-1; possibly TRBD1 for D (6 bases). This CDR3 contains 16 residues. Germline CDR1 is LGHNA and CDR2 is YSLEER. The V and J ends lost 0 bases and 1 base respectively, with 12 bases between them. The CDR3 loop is CASSQDPGARNTEAFF. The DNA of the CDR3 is TGCGCCAGCAGCCAAGACCCGGGGGCGAGGAACACTGAAGCTTTCTTT.

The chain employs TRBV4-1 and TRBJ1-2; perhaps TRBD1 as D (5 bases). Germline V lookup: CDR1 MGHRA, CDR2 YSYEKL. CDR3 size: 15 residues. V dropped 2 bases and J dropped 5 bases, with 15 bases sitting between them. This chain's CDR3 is CASSQPQGEWYGYTF. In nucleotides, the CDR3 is TGCGCCAGCAGCCAACCCCAGGGAGAGTGGTATGGCTACACCTTC.

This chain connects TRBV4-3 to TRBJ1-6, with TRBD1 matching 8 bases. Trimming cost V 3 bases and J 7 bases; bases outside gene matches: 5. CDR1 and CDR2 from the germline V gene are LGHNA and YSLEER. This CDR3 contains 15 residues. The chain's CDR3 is CASSHDRGRNSPLHF. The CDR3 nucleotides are TGCGCCAGCAGCCACGACAGGGGAAGGAATTCACCCCTCCACTTT.

This chain's CDR3 is CASSPGRGVYEQYF. CDR3 nucleotides: TGTGCCAGCAGCCCGGGACGGGGAGTTTACGAGCAGTACTTC. The V gene is TRBV11-3, the J gene TRBJ2-7; the D gene could be TRBD1 or TRBD2 (5 bases each). CDR1 SGHNT and CDR2 YENEEA come from the germline V gene. This CDR3 is built from 14 residues. V lost 5 bases to trimming and J lost 4 bases, with 15 bases between them.

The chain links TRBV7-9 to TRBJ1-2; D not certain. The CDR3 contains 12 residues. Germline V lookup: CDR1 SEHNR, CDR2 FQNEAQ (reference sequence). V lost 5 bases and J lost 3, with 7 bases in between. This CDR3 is CASSARDYGYTF. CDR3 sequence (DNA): TGTGCCAGCAGCGCTCGAGACTATGGCTACACCTTC.

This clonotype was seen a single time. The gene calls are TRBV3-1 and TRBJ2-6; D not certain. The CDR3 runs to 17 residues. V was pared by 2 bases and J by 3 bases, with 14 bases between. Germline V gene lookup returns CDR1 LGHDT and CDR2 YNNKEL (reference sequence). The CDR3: CASSQRAPVSGANVLTF. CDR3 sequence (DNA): TGTGCCAGCAGCCAAAGGGCCCCGGTTAGTGGGGCCAACGTCCTGACTTTC.

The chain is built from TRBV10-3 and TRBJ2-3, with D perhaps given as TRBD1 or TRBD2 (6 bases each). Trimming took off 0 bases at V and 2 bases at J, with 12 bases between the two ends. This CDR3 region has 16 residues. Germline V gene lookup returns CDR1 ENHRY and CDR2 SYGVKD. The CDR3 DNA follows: TGTGCCATCAGTGAGTCGACGGGGGCAGACACAGATACGCAGTATTTT. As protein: CAISESTGADTDTQYF.

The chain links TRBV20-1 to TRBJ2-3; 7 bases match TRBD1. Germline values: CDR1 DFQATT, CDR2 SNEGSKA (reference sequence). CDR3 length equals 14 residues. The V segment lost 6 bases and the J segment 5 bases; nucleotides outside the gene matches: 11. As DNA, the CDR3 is TGCAGTGCCTCCGGGACAGAAGTCGGAGATACGCAGTATTTT. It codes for CSASGTEVGDTQYF.

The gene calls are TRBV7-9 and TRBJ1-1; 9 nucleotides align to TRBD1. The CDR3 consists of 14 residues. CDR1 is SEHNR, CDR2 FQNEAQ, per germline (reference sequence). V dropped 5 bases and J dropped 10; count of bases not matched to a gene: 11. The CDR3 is CASSALPGQGRAFF. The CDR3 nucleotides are TGTGCCAGCAGCGCGTTACCCGGACAGGGGCGAGCTTTCTTT.